Below, 17 T cell receptor beta chains from the same sample are listed, as sequenced in a study of cytomegalovirus exposure and HLA in healthy donors. The PCR contained 60 Vbeta and 13 Jbeta primers. Sequencing used immunoSEQ multiplex PCR; TCRdb keeps in-frame clones, though not all of them. The sample shows fewer than 250,000 clones, around three quarters of them seen only once. Sequenced sample: PBMCs. These receptors all come from a woman under 30 in good health and CMV-seronegative.

V and J are TRBV7-2 and TRBJ2-1; 12 nucleotides align to TRBD2. This CDR3 has 15 amino acids. V gave up 5 bases and J gave up 4 bases; unmatched junction bases: 3. Germline CDR1 and CDR2: SGHTA and FQGNSA. CDR3 region: CASSLGLAGYNEQFF. The CDR3 bases are TGTGCCAGCAGCCTTGGACTAGCGGGGTACAATGAGCAGTTCTTC. The full variable domain, completed using reference TRBV7-2 and TRBJ2-1, is GAGVSQSPSNKVTEKGKDVELRCDPISGHTALYWYRQSLGQGLEFLIYFQGNSAPDKSGLPSDRFSAERTGGSVSTLTIQRTQQEDSAVYLCASSLGLAGYNEQFFGPGTRLTVL.

As DNA, the CDR3 is TGTGCCAGCAGTTACTCGGCGGGTTCCTACGAGCAGTACTTC. Protein sequence: CASSYSAGSYEQYF. The chain is built from TRBV6-6 and TRBJ2-7, with D tentatively TRBD2 (5 bases). Germline lookup yields CDR1 MNHNY and CDR2 SVGAGI (reference sequence). V dropped 0 bases and J dropped 1 base, with 7 bases sitting between them. The CDR3 consists of 14 residues.

The gene calls are TRBV5-8 and TRBJ1-5; D not resolved. This CDR3 spans 13 amino acids. With 2 bases removed from V and 2 bases from J, the gap between germline ends came to 5 bases. Germline CDR1 is SGHTS and CDR2 is YDEGEE. The CDR3 here is CASSFSGNQPQHF. In DNA, the CDR3 is TGTGCCAGCAGCTTTTCTGGCAATCAGCCCCAGCATTTT.

CDR3 sequence reads: CASSLVGQGGGYTF. CDR3 nucleotides: TGTGCCAGCAGCTTGGTTGGTCAGGGGGGCGGCTACACCTTC. J is TRBJ1-2 and V is TRBV5-4; 7 bases map to TRBD1. Germline CDR1 reads SGHNT; CDR2 reads YYREEE (reference sequence). Trimming took 0 bases from V and 8 from J; bases not matched to a gene: 7. CDR3 size: 14 residues.

V is TRBV25-1 and J is TRBJ2-3; possibly TRBD1 for D (5 bases). CDR1 MGHDK and CDR2 SYGVNS come from the germline V gene. Trimming removed 7 bases at V and 5 bases at J, with 16 bases between. The CDR3 covers 14 residues. CDR3 region: CASINPAQGDTQYF. As DNA, the CDR3 is TGTGCCAGCATTAACCCAGCCCAGGGAGATACGCAGTATTTT.

This clone occurred once. The chain joins TRBV5-1 to TRBJ2-7, with 7 nucleotides matching TRBD2. The CDR3 is made up of 14 amino acids. Germline values: CDR1 SGHRS, CDR2 YFSETQ. With 1 base clipped from V and 0 bases from J, the junction kept 1 base outside the gene matches. The DNA for the CDR3 is TGCGCCAGCAGCTTGCGGGAGGCCTCCTACGAGCAGTACTTC. This translates into CASSLREASYEQYF. The variable domain in full, completed from reference TRBV5-1 and TRBJ2-7, reads KAGVTQTPRYLIKTRGQQVTLSCSPISGHRSVSWYQQTPGQGLQFLFEYFSETQRNKGNFPGRFSGRQFSNSRSEMNVSTLELGDSALYLCASSLREASYEQYFGPGTRLTVT.

This chain links TRBV7-3 with TRBJ2-3, with a tentative D call TRBD1 (6 bases). V lost 1 base and J 1 base, leaving 9 bases between the germline ends. The CDR3 is made up of 15 amino acids. Germline-derived CDR1 and CDR2 are SGHTA and FQGTGA. CDR3 DNA: TGTGCCAGCAGCTTAAACGCAGGGGGCACAGATACGCAGTATTTT. It encodes CASSLNAGGTDTQYF. Together with reference TRBV7-3 and TRBJ2-3, the CDR3 gives the full variable domain: GAGVSQTPSNKVTEKGKYVELRCDPISGHTALYWYRQSLGQGPEFLIYFQGTGAADDSGLPNDRFFAVRPEGSVSTLKIQRTERGDSAVYLCASSLNAGGTDTQYFGPGTRLTVL.

The chain combines TRBV15 with TRBJ2-3, with D unresolved. The CDR3 runs to 16 residues. Trimming stripped 1 base from V and 0 bases from J, with 11 bases between. Germline CDR1 is LNHNV and CDR2 is YYDKDF (reference sequence). CDR3: CATSRGTYPSTDTQYF. CDR3 coding DNA: TGTGCCACCAGCAGAGGAACATACCCAAGCACAGATACGCAGTATTTT.

The chain has TRBV6-5 and TRBJ1-4, with D possibly matching TRBD1 (6 bases). Germline loops: CDR1 MNHEY, CDR2 SVGAGI. The V end lost 2 bases, the J end lost 7 bases, and 17 bases lay between the germline ends. CDR3 length equals 16 residues. Here the CDR3 DNA reads TGTGCCAGCAGTTACACATACAGGGTGTCGGTTGAAAAACTGTTTTTT. This gives the protein CASSYTYRVSVEKLFF.

V usage is TRBV28 and J usage is TRBJ1-6, with D uncertain. Trimming cost V 7 bases and J 1 base, with 11 bases left between them. The CDR3 runs to 15 residues. Per germline, CDR1 MDHEN and CDR2 SYDVKM. The CDR3 DNA follows: TGTGCCAGCAACCACGAGGTTTCCTATAATTCACCCCTCCACTTT. It is translated as CASNHEVSYNSPLHF. The whole variable domain, filled in from reference TRBV28 and TRBJ1-6, reads DVKVTQSSRYLVKRTGEKVFLECVQDMDHENMFWYRQDPGLGLRLIYFSYDVKMKEKGDIPEGYSVSREKKERFSLILESASTNQTSMYLCASNHEVSYNSPLHFGNGTRLTVT.

This chain links TRBV5-8 with TRBJ1-1, with 9 bases that match TRBD1. Germline V gene lookup returns CDR1 SGHTS and CDR2 YDEGEE. J was trimmed by 5 bases and V by 6 bases; bases with no gene match: 23. This CDR3 comprises 19 residues. In nucleotides, the CDR3 is TGTGCCAGCATTACAATTTCGGGGCTACAGGGGGCGATGGGGACTGAAGCTTTCTTT. Protein sequence: CASITISGLQGAMGTEAFF.

J is TRBJ1-5 and V is TRBV6-6; TRBD1 matches at 7 bases. V shed 6 bases, J shed 3 bases, and the junction held 5 bases outside the gene matches. The germline V gene has CDR1 MNHNY and CDR2 SVGAGI (reference sequence). This CDR3 has 14 residues. The CDR3 protein is CASSRDSPNQPQHF. In DNA, the CDR3 is TGTGCCAGCAGCCGGGACAGCCCCAATCAGCCCCAGCATTTT.

The chain links TRBV7-3 to TRBJ2-2; D is unresolved. The CDR3 loop spans 11 amino acids. Trimming removed 6 bases from V and 5 bases from J, with 4 bases in between. Germline V gene sequence: CDR1 SGHTA, CDR2 FQGTGA. CDR3 loop: CASSSTGELFF. The CDR3 nucleotides read TGTGCCAGCAGTTCAACCGGGGAGCTGTTTTTT.

V is TRBV9 and J is TRBJ2-7; 13 positions match TRBD2. Trimming took 0 bases from V and 5 from J; bases not matched to a gene: 2. The CDR3 loop spans 15 amino acids. Germline V CDR1 and CDR2: SGDLS, YYNGEE. CDR3 nucleotides: TGTGCCAGCAGCGTAGGAGGACTAGCGGGGGACGAGCAGTACTTC. It specifies CASSVGGLAGDEQYF.

The chain combines TRBV18 with TRBJ1-1, with D possibly matching TRBD1 (6 bases). Trimming took 1 base from V and 6 from J, leaving 18 bases between them. The CDR3 is 16 amino acids. CDR1 and CDR2 from the germline V gene are KGHSH and LQKENI. CDR3 amino acids: CASSPLRQGQSPEAFF. The CDR3 DNA follows: TGTGCCAGCTCACCACTGCGCCAGGGACAAAGCCCTGAAGCTTTCTTT.

This clone was found a few times. The chain joins TRBV6-1 to TRBJ1-1; 7 nucleotides match TRBD1. J gave up 1 base and V 11 bases, and 10 bases lay outside the gene matches. Germline V gives CDR1 MNHNS, CDR2 SASEGT. The CDR3 is 14 residues long. In nucleotides, the CDR3 is TGTGCCGCCTCCAGTGGGACAGCGAACACTGAAGCTTTCTTT. It yields the protein CAASSGTANTEAFF.

The rearrangement links TRBV5-4 to TRBJ2-3; the D gene is possibly TRBD2 (7 bases). The V end lost 5 bases, the J end lost 2 bases, and 12 bases lay between the germline ends. CDR1 SGHNT and CDR2 YYREEE come from the germline V gene (reference sequence). CDR3 length: 14 amino acids. CDR3 sequence reads: CASRGGTFTDTQYF. Written as DNA, the CDR3 is TGTGCCAGCAGGGGGGGGACATTCACAGATACGCAGTATTTT.